The T cell receptor (beta chain) under discussion was sequenced for a study of shared clonotypes between healthy human individuals. Findings and limits, study-wide: Sampling was confined to blood; repertoires within tissues likely differ. Generally, naive subsets came out with larger estimated richness than memory subsets. The expectation was that sequencing depth would affect clonotype sharing among donors.

Regarding this clone: Its antigen is undetermined.

Trimming shortened V by 7 bases and J by 0 bases, and 16 bases separated the two germline ends. This CDR3 contains 14 residues. Germline values: CDR1 GTSNPN, CDR2 SVGIG (reference sequence). Every immunoSEQ plate was one replicate of a subset's evenly spread DNA. TCRdb keeps only in-frame clones here, not all; method: immunoSEQ multiplex PCR. The data show around 2,000,000 clones, 95% seen once. The chain uses TRBV30 and TRBJ2-7; tentatively, D is TRBD1 (6 bases). The sequenced sample was naive CD4+ T cells sorted from blood. Specified subset: CD45RA+ positively selected. This receptor was taken from a man aged 18 to 35 in good health. The CDR3 nucleotides read TGTGCCTACACCTTACGGGACACCTCCTACGAGCAGTACTTC. Amino acids: CAYTLRDTSYEQYF.